The 22 T cell receptor beta chains reported below all come from one sample, sequenced in a study of blood T cell repertoires in COVID-19 (dated by TCRdb to about 2020). The receptor library was made with the immunoSEQ multiplex PCR assay. Here the immuneACCESS table is served through TCRdb, limited to in-frame sequences with V and J called. Missing clones are a known gap in these copies; in checked studies unresolved V genes cover under half, and the rest lacks a known reason. The sample records over 85,000 clones, roughly 76% of which are singletons. Of the sample, more than 7.5% is held by the ten largest clones. The specimen sequenced was peripheral blood. These receptors originate from a woman aged 60-70 years with acute or convalescent COVID-19.

The V call is TRBV29-1, the J call TRBJ1-2; 10 positions agree with TRBD1. The CDR3 contains 13 residues. CDR1 and CDR2 from the germline V gene are SQVTM and ANQGSEA. V gave up 6 bases and J gave up 10 bases; unmatched junction bases: 11. CDR3 sequence: CSVVYRDRGAYTF. CDR3 nucleotide sequence: TGCAGCGTCGTCTACCGGGACAGGGGAGCCTACACCTTC.

The V gene is TRBV6-1, the J gene TRBJ1-2; D possibly corresponds to TRBD1 (6 bases). Germline V gene data show CDR1 as MNHNS and CDR2 as SASEGT. The CDR3 has 14 residues. V was cut by 3 bases and J by 2 bases, with 10 bases left in between. CDR3 in DNA: TGTGCCAGCAGTGAGGGGGGGGCCAACTATGGCTACACCTTC. This gives the protein CASSEGGANYGYTF.

This chain uses TRBV24-1 with TRBJ2-3; perhaps TRBD1 as D (5 bases). The length of the CDR3 is 14 residues. Per the germline V gene, CDR1 is KGHDR and CDR2 is SFDVKD. V was clipped by 4 bases and J by 7 bases, with 14 bases between them. This CDR3 is CATSDPIDRNTQYF. In DNA, the CDR3 is TGTGCCACCAGTGACCCCATCGACAGAAATACGCAGTATTTT.

V gene TRBV27 combines with J gene TRBJ1-1; D is unclear. Germline CDR1 and CDR2: MNHEY and SMNVEV (reference sequence). With 4 bases removed from V and 2 bases from J, the gap between germline ends came to 11 bases. The CDR3 consists of 14 residues. In DNA, the CDR3 is TGTGCCAGCAGTTATTGGAGTGGAAACACTGAAGCTTTCTTT. It is translated as CASSYWSGNTEAFF.

The V call is TRBV7-8, the J call TRBJ1-5, with TRBD1 as a possible D gene (6 bases). This CDR3 has 13 residues. V was pared by 1 base and J by 5 bases, with 6 bases between. CDR1 is SGHVS, CDR2 FQNEAQ, per germline. The chain's CDR3 is CASSLDRDQPQHF. DNA for the CDR3: TGTGCCAGCAGCTTAGACAGGGATCAGCCCCAGCATTTT.

For the CDR3, the DNA is TGTGCCAGCAACGCGGCCGGCAGGGGTATCCATGGCTACACCTTC. Protein sequence: CASNAAGRGIHGYTF. The J gene is TRBJ1-2, the V gene TRBV19; maybe TRBD1 (6 bases). The ends were cut back, 9 bases at V and 6 bases at J, with 23 bases in the middle. Germline V gene sequence: CDR1 LNHDA, CDR2 SQIVND (reference sequence). CDR3 length: 15 residues.

The V gene is TRBV7-6, the J gene TRBJ2-1, with a possible D match to TRBD2 (7 bases). This CDR3 is built from 17 residues. V was trimmed by 0 bases and J by 6 bases, leaving 18 bases between them. Germline CDR1 is SGHVS and CDR2 is FNYEAQ. The CDR3 reads CASSLALAGAEGNEQFF. The DNA for the CDR3 is TGTGCCAGCAGCTTAGCGCTGGCGGGGGCAGAGGGCAATGAGCAGTTCTTC.

The V and J genes are TRBV15 and TRBJ2-5; D is perhaps TRBD1 (6 bases). V was clipped by 0 bases and J by 5 bases, with 13 bases between them. This CDR3 contains 15 residues. In germline, CDR1 is LNHNV, CDR2 YYDKDF (reference sequence). The CDR3 region is CATSRDPRGGETQYF. CDR3 bases: TGTGCCACCAGCAGAGATCCCAGGGGCGGGGAGACCCAGTACTTC.

The V and J genes are TRBV2 and TRBJ1-4; maybe TRBD1 (5 bases). Germline lookup yields CDR1 SNHLY and CDR2 FYNNEI. CDR3 length: 12 amino acids. The V end lost 5 bases, the J end lost 7 bases, and 8 bases lay between the germline ends. This CDR3 is CASSLDTEKLFF. The CDR3 nucleotides are TGTGCCAGCAGTCTGGACACTGAAAAACTGTTTTTT.

This clone appeared a few times. The chain has TRBV5-1 and TRBJ2-6; D is unresolved. The V end was cut by 1 base, the J end by 0 bases, with 11 bases between. The CDR3 length is 17 residues. Germline CDR1 is SGHRS and CDR2 is YFSETQ. The CDR3, as DNA: TGCGCCAGCAGCTTGCCCCAACCCAGCTCTGGGGCCAACGTCCTGACTTTC. Translation: CASSLPQPSSGANVLTF. The variable domain in full, with the rest retrieved from reference TRBV5-1 and TRBJ2-6, is KAGVTQTPRYLIKTRGQQVTLSCSPISGHRSVSWYQQTPGQGLQFLFEYFSETQRNKGNFPGRFSGRQFSNSRSEMNVSTLELGDSALYLCASSLPQPSSGANVLTFGAGSRLTVL.

The count of this clone is one. V and J are TRBV19 and TRBJ2-7; 7 nucleotides line up with TRBD1. The V and J ends lost 3 bases and 2 bases, in that order; junction bases with no gene match: 4. In germline, CDR1 is LNHDA, CDR2 SQIVND (reference sequence). The CDR3 is 14 amino acids. CDR3: CASSIGRGTYEQYF. The CDR3 nucleotides are TGTGCCAGTAGTATTGGCAGGGGGACCTACGAGCAGTACTTC.

This chain joins TRBV10-3 and TRBJ1-6, with 7 bases lining up with TRBD1. Germline CDR1 ENHRY, CDR2 SYGVKD. The V and J ends lost 5 bases and 7 bases, in that order; junction bases with no gene match: 8. CDR3 length equals 15 residues. In nucleotides, the CDR3 is TGTGCCATCAGTCCTGGACAGGTTAAGAATTCACCCCTCCACTTT. It yields the protein CAISPGQVKNSPLHF.

The chain has TRBV5-1 and TRBJ2-2; D unclear. Germline CDR1 SGHRS, CDR2 YFSETQ. CDR3 length: 12 amino acids. Trimming pared 2 bases from V and 3 bases from J, leaving 2 bases between. The DNA of the CDR3 is TGCGCCAGCAGCTTCGACACCGGGGAGCTGTTTTTT. As protein: CASSFDTGELFF.

The rearrangement joins TRBV5-1 to TRBJ2-3; D gene uncertain. Germline V gene sequence: CDR1 SGHRS, CDR2 YFSETQ. The CDR3 loop spans 16 amino acids. Trimming shortened V by 3 bases and J by 0 bases, and 14 bases separated the two germline ends. Here the CDR3 reads CASSSSPFLSTDTQYF. The CDR3 bases are TGCGCCAGCAGCTCAAGCCCGTTTCTTAGCACAGATACGCAGTATTTT.

The rearrangement links TRBV6-5 to TRBJ1-2, with TRBD1 identical over 7 bases. Per germline, CDR1 MNHEY and CDR2 SVGAGI. This CDR3 is 15 amino acids long. The V segment lost 8 bases and the J segment 5 bases; nucleotides outside the gene matches: 14. In DNA form, the CDR3 reads TGTGCCAGCGGGTTGGGGGACAGAGGTTTATATGGCTACACCTTC. Its translation is CASGLGDRGLYGYTF.

This rearrangement joins TRBV5-5 to TRBJ1-1; 9 bases agree with TRBD1. CDR3 length: 17 amino acids. Germline V gene lookup returns CDR1 SGHKS and CDR2 YYEKEE (reference sequence). With 4 bases clipped from V and 8 bases from J, the junction kept 18 bases outside the gene matches. In DNA form, the CDR3 reads TGTGCCAGCAGCATCTCACGGGACAGGGTAGTTGGACGGGAAGCTTTCTTT. It encodes CASSISRDRVVGREAFF.

The chain couples TRBV28 to TRBJ1-1, with D possibly being TRBD1 (5 bases). The CDR3 is 13 amino acids. With 3 bases removed from V and 5 bases from J, the gap between germline ends came to 10 bases. Germline V gene data show CDR1 as MDHEN and CDR2 as SYDVKM. The CDR3 sequence: CASSLGGWTEAFF. CDR3 nucleotides: TGTGCCAGCAGTTTGGGGGGATGGACTGAAGCTTTCTTT.

The rearrangement uses TRBV20-1 and TRBJ1-2, with D uncertain. The germline V gene has CDR1 DFQATT and CDR2 SNEGSKA (reference sequence). V was shortened by 6 bases and J by 8 bases, with 10 bases between the two germline ends. The CDR3 consists of 10 residues. The CDR3 sequence is CSAQDGGYTF. In DNA form, the CDR3 reads TGCAGTGCACAAGACGGGGGCTACACCTTC.

The chain links TRBV7-2 to TRBJ1-4; D uncertain. The length of the CDR3 is 16 residues. Per the germline V gene, CDR1 is SGHTA and CDR2 is FQGNSA. The V end lost 1 base, the J end lost 0 bases, and 9 bases lay between the germline ends. Written as DNA, the CDR3 is TGTGCCAGCAGCTTAGAGAGCGCCTCAACTAATGAAAAACTGTTTTTT. As protein: CASSLESASTNEKLFF.

V and J are TRBV5-4 and TRBJ1-4, with 7 bases aligning to TRBD1. Germline CDR1 SGHNT, CDR2 YYREEE (reference sequence). V was pared by 2 bases and J by 2 bases, with 12 bases of the junction left unmatched. The CDR3 is 18 residues long. CDR3 in amino acids: CASSFLGTASWTNEKLFF. DNA for the CDR3: TGTGCCAGCAGCTTCCTGGGGACAGCCTCCTGGACTAATGAAAAACTGTTTTTT.

The chain links TRBV7-2 to TRBJ2-2; D uncertain. Germline CDR1 reads SGHTA; CDR2 reads FQGNSA. The V end lost 2 bases, the J end lost 4 bases, and 8 bases lay between the germline ends. The CDR3 covers 14 residues. CDR3 amino acids: CASSLIGGTGELFF. CDR3 coding DNA: TGTGCCAGCAGCTTAATCGGTGGCACCGGGGAGCTGTTTTTT.

The chain joins TRBV30 to TRBJ1-6; tentatively, D is TRBD1 (6 bases). Deletions cut 5 bases from V and 4 bases from J, with 6 bases between. Germline CDR1 is GTSNPN and CDR2 is SVGIG (reference sequence). This CDR3 spans 12 amino acids. In nucleotides, the CDR3 is TGTGCCTGGGACAGGTATAATTCACCCCTCCACTTT. Protein: CAWDRYNSPLHF.